A selection of T cell receptor beta chains follows, all from one sample in a study of blood T cell repertoires in COVID-19. Sequencing was performed with immunoSEQ multiplex PCR; in TCRdb, only in-frame clones are kept and a portion is missing. The sample holds 64,000 or so clones, around 85% seen once. Material for sequencing was peripheral blood. The source is a human donor in a cohort sampled during active COVID-19. Both conserved end residues are part of each CDR3.

CDR3 length: 15; V gene: TRBV5-1; J gene: TRBJ2-2; CDR3 protein: CASATSTVNTGELFF
CDR3 length: 14; V gene: TRBV18; J gene: TRBJ1-5; CDR3 protein: CASSLFDRGQPQHF
CDR3 length: 16; V gene: TRBV28; J gene: TRBJ2-2; CDR3 protein: CASSLSGYLDTGELFF
CDR3 length: 13; V gene: TRBV30; J gene: TRBJ2-3; CDR3 protein: CAWSGASLDTQYF
CDR3 length: 12; V gene: TRBV24-1; J gene: TRBJ1-5; CDR3 protein: CATSDLQGVRHF
CDR3 length: 14; V gene: TRBV18; J gene: TRBJ2-6; CDR3 protein: CASSPLSGANVLTF
CDR3 length: 16; V gene: TRBV19; J gene: TRBJ1-2; CDR3 protein: CASSIIWGDASYGYTF
CDR3 length: 16; V gene: TRBV6-2/TRBV6-3; J gene: TRBJ1-5; CDR3 protein: CASSYSPGLKNQPQHF
CDR3 length: 12; V gene: TRBV5-6; J gene: TRBJ2-1; CDR3 protein: CASSSGYNEQFF
CDR3 length: 11; V gene: TRBV30; J gene: TRBJ1-4; CDR3 protein: CAWSRGDSSDF
CDR3 length: 15; V gene: TRBV5-6; J gene: TRBJ2-3; CDR3 protein: CASSSLRGVSDTQYF
CDR3 length: 14; V gene: TRBV18; J gene: TRBJ2-1; CDR3 protein: CASSPGTGDNEQFF
CDR3 length: 14; V gene: TRBV19; J gene: TRBJ2-1; CDR3 protein: CASRAGGVYNEQFF